The entry below gives a single T cell receptor (beta chain) sequence along with its context. The antigen is unknown. The CDR3 has 15 residues. CDR1 and CDR2 (germline): LNHDA, SQIVND (reference sequence). V shed 4 bases, J shed 6 bases, and the junction held 8 bases outside the gene matches. The study reverse transcribed the entire isolated RNA, so it sequenced expressed TCRB transcripts. Method: immunoSEQ multiplex PCR; TCRdb's copy keeps in-frame clones and lacks some. Of roughly 53,000 clones in the sample, 42% were seen once. These data belong to a study of beta chain features in type 1 diabetes. Study-wide findings and caveats: Among all four CD4+ subsets, Type 1 diabetes patients had TCRB CDR3s that were moderately but significantly shorter.

Purity of each sorted population was above 95%. The TCR comes from a man between 25 and 39 years old with type 1 diabetes. The chain carries TRBV19 and TRBJ2-2; 7 bases align to TRBD2. Sequencing input: Tregs from blood. CDR3 DNA sequence: TGTGCCAGTAGTAAACGGACTAGTTTCGCCGGGGAGCTGTTTTTT. Protein sequence: CASSKRTSFAGELFF.